This is a list of T cell receptor beta chains from one sample in a study of T cell changes during pregnancy in multiple sclerosis. Some clones are missing from TCRdb's copy, which holds only in-frame ones; the method was immunoSEQ multiplex PCR. The sample has around 36,000 clones, 92% seen once. The sample consisted of CD8+ T cells from peripheral blood mononuclear cells, taken in the first trimester of pregnancy. Every receptor here comes from a female donor with multiple sclerosis, enrolled in a pregnancy study. Both conserved end residues are part of each CDR3. Each record gives: V gene, CDR3 length, J gene, clone size, D gene, CDR3 DNA, CDR3 protein. The D gene is left open where the match is weak. Only some rows state a clone size, as once, few, many or a class for expanded clones.

v_gene: TRBV7-6
len: 14
j_gene: TRBJ2-1
abundance: -
d_gene: -
CDR3nt: TGTGCCAGCAGCTTAGCCCCCACAGGGAATGAGCAGTTCTTC
CDR3aa: CASSLAPTGNEQFF

v_gene: TRBV27
len: 13
j_gene: TRBJ1-2
abundance: -
d_gene: -
CDR3nt: TGTGCCAGCAGTTGGGGGGAAAACTGGGAGCCCTCCTTC
CDR3aa: CASSWGENWEPSF

v_gene: TRBV5-6
len: 11
j_gene: TRBJ2-1
abundance: -
d_gene: TRBD2
CDR3nt: TGTGCCAGCAGCCGGGGGGATGAGCAGTTCTTC
CDR3aa: CASSRGDEQFF

v_gene: TRBV10-3
len: 10
j_gene: TRBJ1-2
abundance: -
d_gene: -
CDR3nt: TGTGCCATCAGCGGGGGGGGCTACACCTTC
CDR3aa: CAISGGGYTF

v_gene: TRBV2
len: 15
j_gene: TRBJ1-1
abundance: -
d_gene: -
CDR3nt: TGTGCCAGCACAGGGCCACGGACGGCTAACACTGAAGCTTTCTTT
CDR3aa: CASTGPRTANTEAFF

v_gene: TRBV20-1
len: 10
j_gene: TRBJ1-2
abundance: -
d_gene: -
CDR3nt: TGCAGTGCTGGGCCCCTAGGCTACACCTTC
CDR3aa: CSAGPLGYTF

v_gene: TRBV7-9
len: 15
j_gene: TRBJ2-7
abundance: -
d_gene: TRBD2
CDR3nt: TGTGCCAGCAGCCAACTAGCGGGGGGTCGGTACGAGCAGTACTTC
CDR3aa: CASSQLAGGRYEQYF

v_gene: TRBV7-9
len: 19
j_gene: TRBJ2-1
abundance: -
d_gene: TRBD2
CDR3nt: TGTGCCAGCACCACGAGGGAAGCGGGGGCCTCGAGCTCCTACAATGAGCAGTTCTTC
CDR3aa: CASTTREAGASSSYNEQFF

v_gene: TRBV6-5
len: 13
j_gene: TRBJ2-7
abundance: -
d_gene: -
CDR3nt: TGTGCCAGCAGTCCCTCGACAAGCTACGAGCAGTACTTC
CDR3aa: CASSPSTSYEQYF

v_gene: TRBV4-1
len: 13
j_gene: TRBJ1-1
abundance: -
d_gene: -
CDR3nt: TGCGCCAGCAGCCAAGATAGCCCAGCGAAAGCTTTCTTT
CDR3aa: CASSQDSPAKAFF

v_gene: TRBV14
len: 16
j_gene: TRBJ2-1
abundance: -
d_gene: -
CDR3nt: TGTGCCAGCAGCCAAGCTGTGCTCGGGGTCTACAATGAGCAGTTCTTC
CDR3aa: CASSQAVLGVYNEQFF

v_gene: TRBV19
len: 14
j_gene: TRBJ1-5
abundance: -
d_gene: -
CDR3nt: TGTGCCAGTAGTACCGGGGAGGGTGTTCAGCCCCAGCATTTT
CDR3aa: CASSTGEGVQPQHF

v_gene: TRBV9
len: 15
j_gene: TRBJ2-7
abundance: -
d_gene: TRBD1
CDR3nt: TGTGCCAGCAGCGCGTCTGGGGGACAGGGTGTGGAGCAGTACTTC
CDR3aa: CASSASGGQGVEQYF

v_gene: TRBV25-1
len: 14
j_gene: TRBJ2-2
abundance: -
d_gene: -
CDR3nt: TGTGCCAGCAGTGAATGGGGGGACACCGGGGAGCTGTTTTTT
CDR3aa: CASSEWGDTGELFF

v_gene: TRBV6-6
len: 14
j_gene: TRBJ2-1
abundance: -
d_gene: TRBD2
CDR3nt: TGTGCCAGCAGTCACGGGGGGGGGTACAATGAGCAGTTCTTC
CDR3aa: CASSHGGGYNEQFF

v_gene: TRBV7-9
len: 16
j_gene: TRBJ1-1
abundance: -
d_gene: TRBD1
CDR3nt: TGTGCCAGCAGCCCGACCACAGGGGGCCGAGACACTGAAGCTTTCTTT
CDR3aa: CASSPTTGGRDTEAFF

v_gene: TRBV7-3
len: 14
j_gene: TRBJ1-1
abundance: -
d_gene: -
CDR3nt: TGTGCCAGCAGCCCGGGAGGAACGAACACTGAAGCTTTCTTT
CDR3aa: CASSPGGTNTEAFF

v_gene: TRBV6-1
len: 15
j_gene: TRBJ2-7
abundance: -
d_gene: TRBD1
CDR3nt: TGTGCCAGCAGTGAAGCAGGCGGACAGGGAGAAGAGCAGTACTTC
CDR3aa: CASSEAGGQGEEQYF

v_gene: TRBV2
len: 14
j_gene: TRBJ2-6
abundance: -
d_gene: -
CDR3nt: TGTGCCAGCAATGGGGCGTGGGGGGCCAACGTCCTGACTTTC
CDR3aa: CASNGAWGANVLTF

v_gene: TRBV10-3
len: 15
j_gene: TRBJ2-3
abundance: -
d_gene: TRBD2
CDR3nt: TGTGCCATCAGCGGGACTAGCGGCAGCACAGATACGCAGTATTTT
CDR3aa: CAISGTSGSTDTQYF

v_gene: TRBV6-5
len: 11
j_gene: TRBJ1-1
abundance: -
d_gene: -
CDR3nt: TGTGCCAGCAGTTACCTCACTGAAGCTTTCTTT
CDR3aa: CASSYLTEAFF

v_gene: TRBV7-6
len: 16
j_gene: TRBJ1-3
abundance: -
d_gene: -
CDR3nt: TGTGCCAGCAGCCCCGGACAGATATTCTCTGGAAACACCATATATTTT
CDR3aa: CASSPGQIFSGNTIYF

v_gene: TRBV2
len: 15
j_gene: TRBJ1-2
abundance: -
d_gene: -
CDR3nt: TGTGCCAGCACTACCTCGACAGGAATTAACTATGGCTACACCTTC
CDR3aa: CASTTSTGINYGYTF

v_gene: TRBV15
len: 15
j_gene: TRBJ2-7
abundance: -
d_gene: TRBD1
CDR3nt: TGTGCCACCAGCAGATCCGGGACAGGGCCCTACGAGCAGTACTTC
CDR3aa: CATSRSGTGPYEQYF

v_gene: TRBV28
len: 16
j_gene: TRBJ1-1
abundance: few
d_gene: -
CDR3nt: TGTGCCAGCGGCTCCCGACCGGGGTTCGGGAACACTGAAGCTTTCTTT
CDR3aa: CASGSRPGFGNTEAFF

v_gene: TRBV27
len: 16
j_gene: TRBJ2-6
abundance: once
d_gene: -
CDR3nt: TGTGCCAGCAGTTTAGGTCCGGGCTCTGGGGCCAACGTCCTGACTTTC
CDR3aa: CASSLGPGSGANVLTF